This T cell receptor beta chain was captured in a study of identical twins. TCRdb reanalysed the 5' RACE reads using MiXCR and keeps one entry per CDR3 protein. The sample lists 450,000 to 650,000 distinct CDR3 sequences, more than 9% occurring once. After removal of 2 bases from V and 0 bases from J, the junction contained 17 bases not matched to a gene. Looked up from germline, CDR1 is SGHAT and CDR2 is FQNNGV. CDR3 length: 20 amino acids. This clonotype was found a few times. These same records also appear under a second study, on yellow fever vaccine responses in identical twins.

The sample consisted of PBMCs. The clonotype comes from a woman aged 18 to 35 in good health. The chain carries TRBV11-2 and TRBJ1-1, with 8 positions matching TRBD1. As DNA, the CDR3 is TGTGCCAGCAGCTTAATCTGGAACCCGAACAGGGGGAGAATGAACACTGAAGCTTTCTTT. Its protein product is CASSLIWNPNRGRMNTEAFF.